These T cell receptor beta chains were read from a single sample in a study of cytomegalovirus exposure and HLA in healthy donors. Profiling relied on immunoSEQ multiplex PCR, and the TCRdb table lists in-frame clones only, not all of them. Here the sample spans just under 70,000 clones, approximately 80% being singletons. Sequenced: PBMCs. These receptors were collected from a human donor in good health. Each CDR3 is given with its conserved first and last residue. Fields, in order: V gene, D gene, J gene, clone size, CDR3 protein, CDR3 DNA. The D gene is left open where the match is weak. Rows give clone size only sometimes, using once, few, many, or a class for an expanded clone.

v_gene: TRBV10-3; d_gene: TRBD1; j_gene: TRBJ1-5; abundance: .; CDR3aa: CAISESKFRGHLSNQPQHF; CDR3nt: TGTGCCATCAGTGAGTCGAAGTTCAGGGGGCACCTTAGCAATCAGCCCCAGCATTTT
v_gene: TRBV6-5; d_gene: .; j_gene: TRBJ1-6; abundance: .; CDR3aa: CASPGGGNSPLHF; CDR3nt: TGTGCCAGCCCCGGGGGGGGGAATTCACCCCTCCACTTT
v_gene: TRBV18; d_gene: TRBD1; j_gene: TRBJ1-4; abundance: .; CDR3aa: CASSPGTGGEKLFF; CDR3nt: TGTGCCAGCTCCCCCGGGACAGGGGGCGAAAAACTGTTTTTT
v_gene: TRBV29-1; d_gene: TRBD2; j_gene: TRBJ2-3; abundance: .; CDR3aa: CSATTGLAPSTDTQYF; CDR3nt: TGCAGCGCCACAACGGGACTAGCGCCTAGCACAGATACGCAGTATTTT
v_gene: TRBV29-1; d_gene: .; j_gene: TRBJ2-7; abundance: .; CDR3aa: CSAQVDEQYF; CDR3nt: TGCAGCGCCCAGGTAGACGAGCAGTACTTC
v_gene: TRBV20-1; d_gene: .; j_gene: TRBJ2-3; abundance: .; CDR3aa: CSPRGDTQYF; CDR3nt: TGCAGTCCAAGGGGGGATACGCAGTATTTT
v_gene: TRBV6-5; d_gene: .; j_gene: TRBJ1-3; abundance: .; CDR3aa: CASSYGPANTIYF; CDR3nt: TGTGCCAGCAGTTACGGGCCGGCAAACACCATATATTTT
v_gene: TRBV6-1; d_gene: TRBD2; j_gene: TRBJ2-7; abundance: .; CDR3aa: CASSRSGGQTYEQYF; CDR3nt: TGTGCCAGCAGTCGTAGCGGGGGCCAGACCTACGAGCAGTACTTC
v_gene: TRBV29-1; d_gene: TRBD1; j_gene: TRBJ1-1; abundance: .; CDR3aa: CSVEPTGANTEAFF; CDR3nt: TGCAGCGTTGAACCGACAGGGGCGAACACTGAAGCTTTCTTT
v_gene: TRBV30; d_gene: .; j_gene: TRBJ1-3; abundance: .; CDR3aa: CAWSLAISGNTIYF; CDR3nt: TGTGCCTGGAGTCTGGCAATCTCTGGAAACACCATATATTTT
v_gene: TRBV6-5; d_gene: TRBD1; j_gene: TRBJ1-2; abundance: few; CDR3aa: CASRGQALANYGYTF; CDR3nt: TGTGCCAGCAGAGGACAGGCCCTAGCTAACTATGGCTACACCTTC
v_gene: TRBV18; d_gene: .; j_gene: TRBJ1-4; abundance: .; CDR3aa: CASSPDTGFFEKLFF; CDR3nt: TGTGCCAGCTCACCAGACACAGGGTTTTTCGAAAAACTGTTTTTT
v_gene: TRBV2; d_gene: .; j_gene: TRBJ2-4; abundance: .; CDR3aa: CASSAASPQGDIQYF; CDR3nt: TGTGCCAGCAGTGCAGCCAGTCCCCAAGGGGACATTCAGTACTTC
v_gene: TRBV6-1; d_gene: TRBD1; j_gene: TRBJ2-5; abundance: .; CDR3aa: CASRTGGQETQYF; CDR3nt: TGTGCCAGCAGGACAGGGGGACAAGAGACCCAGTACTTC
v_gene: TRBV5-1; d_gene: TRBD2; j_gene: TRBJ2-3; abundance: .; CDR3aa: CASSGESGMGTDTQYF; CDR3nt: TGCGCCAGCAGCGGCGAGAGCGGGATGGGCACAGATACGCAGTATTTT
v_gene: TRBV15; d_gene: .; j_gene: TRBJ1-5; abundance: .; CDR3aa: CATSRDWYRESDQPQHF; CDR3nt: TGTGCCACCAGCAGAGATTGGTACAGGGAGTCGGATCAGCCCCAGCATTTT
v_gene: TRBV11-2; d_gene: TRBD1; j_gene: TRBJ2-7; abundance: few; CDR3aa: CASSSEVDRGNEQYF; CDR3nt: TGTGCCAGCAGCTCGGAAGTCGACAGGGGCAACGAGCAGTACTTC
v_gene: TRBV5-6; d_gene: .; j_gene: TRBJ1-2; abundance: few; CDR3aa: CASSRDTEDYGYTF; CDR3nt: TGTGCCAGCAGCAGGGACACCGAAGACTATGGCTACACCTTC
v_gene: TRBV15; d_gene: TRBD1; j_gene: TRBJ1-1; abundance: .; CDR3aa: CATSRDRGTAGNTEAFF; CDR3nt: TGTGCCACCAGCAGAGACAGGGGGACAGCTGGGAACACTGAAGCTTTCTTT
v_gene: TRBV19; d_gene: TRBD1; j_gene: TRBJ1-2; abundance: .; CDR3aa: CASSLQGAYGGYPF; CDR3nt: TGTGCCAGTAGCTTACAGGGGGCGTACGGTGGCTACCCCTTC
v_gene: TRBV6-1; d_gene: TRBD1; j_gene: TRBJ2-7; abundance: few; CDR3aa: CASSEVSGTGDEQYF; CDR3nt: TGTGCCAGCAGTGAGGTCAGTGGGACAGGGGACGAGCAGTACTTC
v_gene: TRBV6-4; d_gene: .; j_gene: TRBJ1-1; abundance: .; CDR3aa: CASSAVPGFTEAFF; CDR3nt: TGTGCCAGCAGTGCCGTCCCAGGGTTCACTGAAGCTTTCTTT
v_gene: TRBV13; d_gene: TRBD1; j_gene: TRBJ1-2; abundance: once; CDR3aa: CASSLGQGFGGYTF; CDR3nt: TGTGCCAGCAGCTTAGGACAGGGGTTCGGGGGCTACACCTTC
v_gene: TRBV25-1; d_gene: TRBD2; j_gene: TRBJ2-3; abundance: once; CDR3aa: CASSEYRAGGTDTQYF; CDR3nt: TGTGCCAGCAGTGAATATCGAGCGGGAGGCACAGATACGCAGTATTTT
v_gene: TRBV15; d_gene: .; j_gene: TRBJ2-4; abundance: .; CDR3aa: CATSRDLGGAKNIQYF; CDR3nt: TGTGCCACCAGCAGAGATCTTGGGGGGGCCAAAAACATTCAGTACTTC
v_gene: TRBV6-1; d_gene: TRBD1; j_gene: TRBJ2-7; abundance: .; CDR3aa: CASSLRQGESYEQYF; CDR3nt: TGTGCCAGCAGCCTCCGACAGGGAGAGTCCTACGAGCAGTACTTC
v_gene: TRBV27; d_gene: TRBD2; j_gene: TRBJ2-3; abundance: once; CDR3aa: CASSLGGGPNTDTQYF; CDR3nt: TGTGCCAGCAGTTTAGGGGGGGGACCAAACACAGATACGCAGTATTTT
v_gene: TRBV5-1; d_gene: TRBD2; j_gene: TRBJ2-1; abundance: .; CDR3aa: CASSLVGGGARNEQFF; CDR3nt: TGCGCCAGCAGCTTGGTCGGCGGGGGGGCTCGGAATGAGCAGTTCTTC
v_gene: TRBV6-5; d_gene: .; j_gene: TRBJ1-1; abundance: .; CDR3aa: CASRLPGGDTEAFF; CDR3nt: TGTGCCAGCAGGCTGCCCGGCGGTGACACTGAAGCTTTCTTT